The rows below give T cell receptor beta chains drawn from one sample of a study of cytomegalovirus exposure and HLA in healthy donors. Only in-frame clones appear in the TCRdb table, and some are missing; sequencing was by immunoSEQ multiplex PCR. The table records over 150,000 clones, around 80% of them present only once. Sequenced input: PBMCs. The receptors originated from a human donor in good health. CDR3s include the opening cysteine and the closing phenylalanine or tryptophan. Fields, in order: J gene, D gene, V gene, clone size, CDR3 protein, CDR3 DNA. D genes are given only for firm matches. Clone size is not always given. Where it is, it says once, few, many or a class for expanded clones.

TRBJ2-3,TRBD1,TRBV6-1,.,CATKPGQGASDTQYF,TGTGCCACCAAACCGGGACAGGGGGCTTCAGATACGCAGTATTTT
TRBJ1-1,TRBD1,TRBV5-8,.,CASSLLAGGEAFF,TGTGCCAGCAGCTTGTTGGCAGGGGGTGAAGCTTTCTTT
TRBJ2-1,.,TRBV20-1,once,CSASLGAMQFF,TGCAGTGCTAGCTTGGGGGCCATGCAGTTCTTC
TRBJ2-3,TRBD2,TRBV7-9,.,CASSLTSGGDTQYF,TGTGCCAGCAGCTTAACTAGCGGGGGTGATACGCAGTATTTT
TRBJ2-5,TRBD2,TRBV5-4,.,CASSLGVAGQETQYF,TGTGCCAGCAGCTTGGGGGTAGCGGGGCAAGAGACCCAGTACTTC
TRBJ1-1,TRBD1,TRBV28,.,CASSLNRGNTEAFF,TGTGCCAGCAGTTTAAACAGGGGGAACACTGAAGCTTTCTTT
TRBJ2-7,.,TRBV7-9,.,CASSLSQGGIYEQYF,TGTGCCAGCAGCCTGTCGCAGGGGGGTATCTACGAGCAGTACTTC
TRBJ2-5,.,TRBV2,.,CASSGHLNQETQYF,TGTGCCAGCAGTGGACACTTGAACCAAGAGACCCAGTACTTC
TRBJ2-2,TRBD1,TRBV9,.,CASSIAGGTGELFF,TGTGCCAGCAGCATAGCAGGGGGCACCGGGGAGCTGTTTTTT
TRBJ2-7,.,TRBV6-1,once,CASRQPSYEQYF,TGTGCCAGCAGACAGCCGTCCTACGAGCAGTACTTC
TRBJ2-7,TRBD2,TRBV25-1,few,CASSGPTSGFSYEQYF,TGTGCCAGCAGTGGGCCCACTAGCGGATTCTCCTACGAGCAGTACTTC
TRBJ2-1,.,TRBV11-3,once,CASSLAASGNNEQFF,TGTGCCAGCAGCTTAGCAGCGAGCGGAAACAATGAGCAGTTCTTC
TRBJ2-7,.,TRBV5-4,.,CASSPNSYEQYF,TGTGCCAGCAGCCCTAATTCGTACGAGCAGTACTTC
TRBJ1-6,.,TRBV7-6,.,CASSLDRDHSPLHF,TGTGCCAGCAGCTTAGACAGGGATCATTCACCCCTCCACTTT
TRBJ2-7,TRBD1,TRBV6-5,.,CASRPGTGTYEQYF,TGTGCCAGCAGACCCGGGACAGGGACCTACGAGCAGTACTTC
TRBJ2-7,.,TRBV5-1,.,CASSSDGQGYEQYF,TGCGCCAGCAGCTCGGACGGCCAGGGCTACGAGCAGTACTTC
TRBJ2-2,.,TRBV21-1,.,CASSPRVIGELFF,TGTGCCAGCAGCCCCAGGGTTATCGGGGAGCTGTTTTTT
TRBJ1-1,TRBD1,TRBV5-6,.,CASSFGTGGMNTEAFF,TGTGCCAGCAGCTTCGGGACAGGGGGTATGAACACTGAAGCTTTCTTT
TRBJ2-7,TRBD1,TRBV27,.,CASSFYRGPYEQYF,TGTGCCAGCAGTTTTTACAGGGGCCCCTACGAGCAGTACTTC
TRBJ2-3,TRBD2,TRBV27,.,CASSFSPLAGTDTQYF,TGTGCCAGCAGTTTTTCCCCGCTAGCGGGCACAGATACGCAGTATTTT
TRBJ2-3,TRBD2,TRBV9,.,CASSVGAGGPPPDTQYF,TGTGCCAGCAGCGTAGGAGCGGGGGGACCCCCCCCAGATACGCAGTATTTT
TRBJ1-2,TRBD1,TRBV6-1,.,CASSVQGPLGYGYTF,TGTGCCAGCAGTGTACAGGGGCCATTGGGCTATGGCTACACCTTC
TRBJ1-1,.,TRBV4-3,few,CASSQDAYAEAFF,TGCGCCAGCAGCCAAGATGCCTACGCTGAAGCTTTCTTT
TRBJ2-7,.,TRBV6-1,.,CASSEQGSGYEQYF,TGTGCCAGCAGTGAACAGGGTTCAGGCTACGAGCAGTACTTC
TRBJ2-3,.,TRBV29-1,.,CSPSTRDTQYF,TGCAGCCCAAGTACCAGAGATACGCAGTATTTT
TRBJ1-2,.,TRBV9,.,CASSVVDFGDYGYTF,TGTGCCAGCAGCGTAGTGGACTTCGGCGACTATGGCTACACCTTC
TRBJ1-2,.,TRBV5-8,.,CASRAGPNRGYTF,TGTGCCAGCAGGGCTGGGCCAAACAGGGGCTACACCTTC
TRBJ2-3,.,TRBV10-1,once,CASRPGGAEDTQYF,TGCGCCAGCAGGCCGGGGGGCGCGGAAGATACGCAGTATTTT
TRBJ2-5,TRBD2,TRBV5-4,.,CASSPGLRGDQETQYF,TGTGCCAGCAGCCCGGGGTTGCGGGGGGACCAAGAGACCCAGTACTTC
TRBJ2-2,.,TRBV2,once,CASSGGEGELFF,TGTGCCAGCAGTGGGGGGGAGGGGGAGCTGTTTTTT
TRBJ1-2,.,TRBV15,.,CATSRGMGGGYGYTF,TGTGCCACCAGCAGAGGAATGGGGGGGGGATATGGCTACACCTTC